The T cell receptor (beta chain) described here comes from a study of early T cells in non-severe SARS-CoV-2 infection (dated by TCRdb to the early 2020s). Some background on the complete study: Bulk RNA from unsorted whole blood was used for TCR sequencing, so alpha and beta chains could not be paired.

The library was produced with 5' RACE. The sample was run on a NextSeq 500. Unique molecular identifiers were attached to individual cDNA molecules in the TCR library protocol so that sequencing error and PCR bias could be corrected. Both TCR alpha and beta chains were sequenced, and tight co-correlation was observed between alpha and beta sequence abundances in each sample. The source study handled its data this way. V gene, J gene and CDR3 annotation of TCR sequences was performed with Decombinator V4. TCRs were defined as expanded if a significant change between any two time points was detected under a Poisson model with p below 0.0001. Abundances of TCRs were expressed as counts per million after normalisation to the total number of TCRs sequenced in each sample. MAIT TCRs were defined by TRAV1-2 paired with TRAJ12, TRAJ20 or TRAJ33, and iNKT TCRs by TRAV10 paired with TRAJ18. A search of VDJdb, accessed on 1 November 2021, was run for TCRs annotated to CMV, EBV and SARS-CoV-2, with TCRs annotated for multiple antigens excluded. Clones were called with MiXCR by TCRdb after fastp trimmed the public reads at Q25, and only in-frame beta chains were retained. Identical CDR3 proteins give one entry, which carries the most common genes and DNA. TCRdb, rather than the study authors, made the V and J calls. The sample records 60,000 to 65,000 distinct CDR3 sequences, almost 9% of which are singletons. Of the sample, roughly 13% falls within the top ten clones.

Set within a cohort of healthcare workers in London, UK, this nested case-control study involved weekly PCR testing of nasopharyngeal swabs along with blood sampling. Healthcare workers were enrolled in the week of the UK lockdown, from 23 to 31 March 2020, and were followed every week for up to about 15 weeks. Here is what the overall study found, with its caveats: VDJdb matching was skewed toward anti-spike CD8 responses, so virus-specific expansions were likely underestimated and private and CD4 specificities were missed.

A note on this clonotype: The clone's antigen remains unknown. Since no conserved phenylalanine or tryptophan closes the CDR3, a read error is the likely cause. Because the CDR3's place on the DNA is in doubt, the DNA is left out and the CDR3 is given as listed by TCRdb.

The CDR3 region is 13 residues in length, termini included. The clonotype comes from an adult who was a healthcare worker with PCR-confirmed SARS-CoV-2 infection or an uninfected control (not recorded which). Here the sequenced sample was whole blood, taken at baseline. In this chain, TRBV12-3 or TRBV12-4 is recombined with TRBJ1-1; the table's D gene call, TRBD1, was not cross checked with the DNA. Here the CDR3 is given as CASQMTGTSPPVI.